This is a list of T cell receptor beta chains from one sample in a study of CD8+ T cells in alopecia areata. Some clones are missing from TCRdb's copy, which holds only in-frame ones; the method was immunoSEQ multiplex PCR. The table has about 37,000 clones, under 65% seen once; the top ten hold more than 1.5%. Sequencing input: CD4+ Tregs sorted from blood. Source of these receptors: a human donor with alopecia areata. The CDR3 runs from the conserved cysteine through the conserved F or W. The D gene is left open where the match is weak. Clone size appears in some rows only: once, few, many, or a class for an expanded clone.

length	D	J	size	V	DNA	CDR3
14	TRBD2	TRBJ2-7	.	TRBV6-6	TGTGCCAGCAGTCCTCCGGGACTACCCTACGAGCAGTACTTC	CASSPPGLPYEQYF
13	.	TRBJ1-5	.	TRBV14	TGTGCCATCCAATTCTCGACCGTGTGGTTCCAGCATTTT	CAIQFSTVWFQHF
14	TRBD1	TRBJ2-7	.	TRBV5-1	TGCGCCAGCAGCCGGGGACAGGGGACCTACGAGCAGTACTTC	CASSRGQGTYEQYF
13	TRBD1	TRBJ1-2	.	TRBV29-1	TGCAGCGTGGGGACAGAAGACGTCTATGGCTACACCTTC	CSVGTEDVYGYTF
15	TRBD1	TRBJ1-1	.	TRBV7-2	TGTGCCAGCAGCGAAAGGACAGGGGGCCTCGCTGAAGCTTTCTTT	CASSERTGGLAEAFF
15	.	TRBJ2-7	medium-sized	TRBV7-9	TGTGCCAGCAGCTTCCTCCAGGGACCTTCCTACGAGCAGTACTTC	CASSFLQGPSYEQYF
14	.	TRBJ2-2	few	TRBV6-5	TGTGCCAGCAGACTAGACCGCTCTAACGGGGAGCTGTTTTTT	CASRLDRSNGELFF
15	.	TRBJ2-3	.	TRBV5-1	TGCGCCAGCAGCTTGTCGCAGCGGAGCACAGATACGCAGTATTTT	CASSLSQRSTDTQYF
14	.	TRBJ1-1	.	TRBV6-6	TGTGCCAGCAAGGGGCAGGGACCAAACACTGAAGCTTTCTTT	CASKGQGPNTEAFF
14	.	TRBJ2-1	.	TRBV7-6	TGTGCCAGCAGCTTAGGTTCGCCAGGCAATGAGCAGTTCTTC	CASSLGSPGNEQFF
14	.	TRBJ2-5	.	TRBV5-4	TGTGCCAGCAGCTTGGACCTAAGCCAAGAGACCCAGTACTTC	CASSLDLSQETQYF
13	.	TRBJ2-6	.	TRBV27	TGTGCCAGCACCCCCTCTGGGGCCAACGTCCTGACTTTC	CASTPSGANVLTF
11	.	TRBJ2-3	.	TRBV5-1	TGTGCCAGCAGCTCCTCTGGTACGCAGTATTTT	CASSSSGTQYF
16	TRBD2	TRBJ2-1	.	TRBV4-3	TGCGCCAGCAGCCAACTAGGACTAGGTAGAACCGATGAGCAGTTCTTC	CASSQLGLGRTDEQFF
15	TRBD1	TRBJ1-1	.	TRBV7-2	TGTGCCAGCAGCGCGGGACAGGTACTAGGTGATGAAGCTTTCTTT	CASSAGQVLGDEAFF
14	.	TRBJ2-3	few	TRBV4-2	TGTGCCAGCAGCCAAGAGCCAGCCACAGATACGCAGTATTTT	CASSQEPATDTQYF
11	.	TRBJ1-1	.	TRBV29-1	TGCAGCGTTGCCCCCAGACTTGAAGCTTTCTTT	CSVAPRLEAFF
15	.	TRBJ1-1	.	TRBV5-1	TGCGCCAGCAGCTTGGTGGGCAGGGCGAACACTGAAGCTTTCTTT	CASSLVGRANTEAFF
15	.	TRBJ1-1	.	TRBV10-2	TGCGCCAGCAGTGAGGTGGGGCAGGGCCCGCGTGGAGCTTTCTTT	CASSEVGQGPRGAFF
16	.	TRBJ2-2	few	TRBV18	TGTGCCAGCTCACCACGTACACGAGCGAACACCGGGGAGCTGTTTTTT	CASSPRTRANTGELFF
15	TRBD1	TRBJ1-1	once	TRBV7-3	TGTGCCAGCAGCTTAGGGACAGCGGGGAACACTGAAGCTTTCTTT	CASSLGTAGNTEAFF
14	TRBD1	TRBJ2-7	few	TRBV4-2	TGTGCCAGCAGCCAAGCGGGACAGACCGACGAGCAGTACTTC	CASSQAGQTDEQYF
13	.	TRBJ2-7	.	TRBV2	TGTGCCAGCAGCGGGTTGGCCGCCTACGAGCAGTACTTC	CASSGLAAYEQYF
15	.	TRBJ2-7	.	TRBV7-9	TGTGCCAGCAGCTTAGCCTCCGGGCGGATTGGCAAGCAGTACTTC	CASSLASGRIGKQYF
15	.	TRBJ1-2	.	TRBV7-2	TGTGCCAGCACTCACGGGACTACGTCTAACTATGGCTACACCTTC	CASTHGTTSNYGYTF
14	TRBD2	TRBJ2-1	.	TRBV6-5	TGTGCCAGCAGGCTAGCGGGAGGAGGAGGTGAGCAGTTCTTC	CASRLAGGGGEQFF
13	TRBD2	TRBJ2-5	few	TRBV19	TGTGCCAGTAGGGTCGCGGGAGGAGAGACCCAGTACTTC	CASRVAGGETQYF
14	.	TRBJ1-1	.	TRBV7-8	TGTGCCAGCAGCTTAGTGGGGCTGCTCACTGAAGCTTTCTTT	CASSLVGLLTEAFF
13	.	TRBJ2-2	.	TRBV28	TGTGCCAGCAGCCGTCTAGCGTACGGGGAGCTGTTTTTT	CASSRLAYGELFF
16	TRBD2	TRBJ2-1	.	TRBV4-3	TGCGCCAGCAGCCCGGGGAGCGGGGCGCTATACAATGAGCAGTTCTTC	CASSPGSGALYNEQFF
13	TRBD1	TRBJ1-2	.	TRBV27	TGTGCCAGCAGTTCATACAGGGGGGATGGCTACACCTTC	CASSSYRGDGYTF
14	.	TRBJ2-1	.	TRBV2	TGTGCCAGCATTCCCAACACGCGAGGCAATGAGCAGTTCTTC	CASIPNTRGNEQFF